The text below deals with one TCR beta chain. The target of this receptor is not known. It has no much larger one-base neighbor in the sample; base qualities were not kept. The sample comes from a study of T cells after yellow fever vaccination (dated by TCRdb to between 2018 and 2020). Study-wide context: The SMART-Seq v4 Ultra Low Input RNA kit was used to prepare libraries from fractions with low cell numbers. Bulk TCR alpha and beta repertoires were sequenced longitudinally to track T-cell clones before and after primary and booster YFV17D yellow fever vaccination. Two healthy male donors made up the cohort, one aged 18 to 30 years and the other aged 30 to 40 years. Blood was collected at multiple timepoints before and after primary and secondary immunization, and bulk PBMC replicates and cell subsets were isolated.

TCR cDNA was made using 5'RACE template switching, a step that added a universal primer site and unique molecular identifiers. cDNA synthesis was primed from both the TCR alpha and TCR beta constant segments. Two PCR steps were used to amplify libraries, with sample barcodes and sequencing adapters being added in the second step. Sequencing of the libraries was done on either Illumina HiSeq 2500 (2x100 bp) or NovaSeq (2x150 bp). The original pipeline was this. Reads were demultiplexed and collapsed into UMI consensus sequences with MIGEC, and V(D)J alignment was performed with MiXCR. Using edgeR on replicate PBMC samples, clonotypes were called vaccine-responding if FDR was below 0.01 and the log2 fold change was above 5 up to day 15. Each bulk clonotype received a CD4 or CD8 identity based on whether the sequenced CD4 or CD8 repertoire contained that clonotype at higher abundance. TCRdb trimmed the raw reads at Q25, called clones with MiXCR and kept productive beta chains. For every CDR3 protein sequence, its rows merge into one entry that carries the most common genes and DNA. TCRdb's processing, not the study's, gives the V and J calls here. The sample table contains roughly 74,000 distinct CDR3 sequences; only one count was recorded for approximately 7% of them. 35% to 45% of the sample goes to the ten largest clones.

Broader findings and caveats from the paper: Because the study included only two donors, the extent to which the findings can be generalized is limited. FACS-sorted repertoires could contain abundant contaminating clonotypes from the bulk population, so computational filtering was required. A small share of clonotypes occurred in both CD4 and CD8 compartments, likely arising from convergent recombination. The secondary T-cell response was weaker than the primary response but faster, peaking on day 5 instead of day 15. After the booster, most of the clones that had expanded following primary vaccination were detected again (just under 97% of CD4 and 80% to 90% of CD8), which suggests that memory was broadly maintained.

The meaning of the sample's treatment or condition label: live attenuated yellow fever vaccine strain. A standard Ficoll-Paque protocol was used to isolate PBMCs from peripheral blood. Dynabeads CD4 and CD8 positive selection kits were used to isolate CD4 and CD8 T-cell fractions. TriZol was used to extract RNA from bulk PBMCs, CD4 and CD8 fractions, and dextramer-positive and dextramer-negative fractions. According to the germline V gene, CDR1 reads ENHRY and CDR2 reads SYGVKD. Ends trimmed: V by 0 bases, J by 2 bases; bases unmatched to a gene: 9. The CDR3 runs 18 residues from the cysteine to the phenylalanine. The sequence is cut down to CDR3 DNA, 54 bases in frame from base 1.

The V and J segments used are TRBV10-3 and TRBJ2-3; 9 of the junction bases match TRBD2. The TCR comes from a man aged 18 to 30 who received the YFV17D yellow fever vaccine. The material sequenced was CD8+ T cells sorted from PBMCs, taken 5 to 6 days after the first yellow fever vaccination. The CDR3 in this case is CAISESTVGTSNTDTQYF. In nucleotides, the sequence is TGTGCCATCAGTGAGTCGACAGTCGGGACTAGCAACACAGATACGCAGTATTTT.